What follows are 20 T cell receptor beta chains derived from one specimen sequenced in a study of cytotoxic CD8 clonotypes in ibrutinib-treated CLL. Libraries were prepared by immunoSEQ multiplex PCR; TCRdb keeps only in-frame clonotypes and omits some of them. Among over 130,000 clones listed, about 84% were seen once. The sample was PBMCs, taken after 36 months of ibrutinib treatment. These receptors all come from a human donor with chronic lymphocytic leukemia.

CDR3 nucleotide sequence: TGTGCCAGTAGCTACGACGGCCCCCAGCATTTT. Translated, it gives CASSYDGPQHF. The chain couples TRBV19 to TRBJ1-5; no firm D call. This CDR3 has 11 residues. Germline V gene sequence: CDR1 LNHDA, CDR2 SQIVND (reference sequence). Trimming removed 6 bases from V and 10 bases from J, with 10 bases in between.

This clone was found once. The chain employs TRBV4-1 and TRBJ2-5; 12 bases are a match to TRBD2. J gave up 4 bases and V 2 bases, and 5 bases lay outside the gene matches. CDR3 length: 16 amino acids. Germline CDR1 is MGHRA and CDR2 is YSYEKL. CDR3 region: CASSQPSGRASETQYF. In nucleotides, the CDR3 is TGCGCCAGCAGCCAACCTAGCGGGAGGGCCTCAGAGACCCAGTACTTC.

The rearrangement links TRBV19 to TRBJ1-2, with D tentatively TRBD1 (5 bases). V was clipped by 1 base and J by 6 bases, with 15 bases between them. Germline CDR1 reads LNHDA; CDR2 reads SQIVND (reference sequence). The CDR3 contains 15 residues. Here the CDR3 reads CASSIVRGTLHGYTF. The CDR3 DNA sequence: TGTGCCAGTAGTATAGTAAGAGGGACTTTGCATGGCTACACCTTC.

The chain has TRBV7-9 and TRBJ2-6; D unclear. Germline loops: CDR1 SEHNR, CDR2 FQNEAQ (reference sequence). Trimming took off 0 bases at V and 0 bases at J, with 9 bases between the two ends. The CDR3 loop spans 17 amino acids. CDR3 nucleotide sequence: TGTGCCAGCAGCTTAGCGAGGCGGACCTCTGGGGCCAACGTCCTGACTTTC. It codes for CASSLARRTSGANVLTF.

The CDR3 region is CASSRQRTGGQPQHF. CDR3 nucleotide sequence: TGTGCCAGTAGTAGACAGCGGACAGGTGGTCAGCCCCAGCATTTT. The V gene is TRBV19, the J gene TRBJ1-5, with TRBD1 identical over 7 bases. V lost 4 bases to trimming and J lost 6 bases; unmatched junction nucleotides: 9. Germline CDR1 and CDR2: LNHDA and SQIVND (reference sequence). The CDR3 has 15 residues.

This chain uses TRBV15 with TRBJ2-5; D gene uncertain. The CDR3 has 15 residues. Germline V lookup: CDR1 LNHNV, CDR2 YYDKDF (reference sequence). Trimming removed 1 base from V and 7 bases from J, with 16 bases in between. The CDR3 loop is CATSRVGRTYGTQYF. The CDR3 coding sequence is TGTGCCACCAGCAGAGTTGGCAGAACCTACGGGACCCAGTACTTC.

This chain connects TRBV6-5 to TRBJ2-7, with D uncertain. This CDR3 comprises 13 residues. V shed 8 bases and J shed 4 bases, with 15 bases lying between them. From germline, CDR1 is MNHEY and CDR2 SVGAGI. This chain's CDR3 is CASFSPLGYEQYF. The CDR3 DNA reads as TGTGCCAGCTTCTCCCCCCTAGGATACGAGCAGTACTTC.

The chain is built from TRBV29-1 and TRBJ2-1, with D perhaps given as TRBD1 or TRBD2 (5 bases each). This CDR3 has 15 residues. From germline, CDR1 is SQVTM and CDR2 ANQGSEA. V was shortened by 2 bases and J by 6 bases, with 17 bases between the two germline ends. Here the CDR3 reads CSVETGALRRNEQFF. DNA of the CDR3: TGCAGCGTTGAAACCGGGGCACTAAGGCGCAATGAGCAGTTCTTC.

J is TRBJ1-1 and V is TRBV2, with D unresolved. Germline CDR1 and CDR2: SNHLY and FYNNEI. The ends were cut back, 3 bases at V and 0 bases at J, with 11 bases in the middle. This CDR3 comprises 15 residues. The CDR3 DNA is TGTGCCAGCAGTGAGAGCCCAATAGTGAACACTGAAGCTTTCTTT. This sequence encodes CASSESPIVNTEAFF.

J is TRBJ1-1 and V is TRBV10-3; D unresolved. Between the trimmed V and J ends, which lost 4 bases and 0 bases, there was a span of 9 bases. The CDR3 is made up of 14 amino acids. Germline CDR1 and CDR2: ENHRY and SYGVKD. Here the CDR3 reads CAISGRHMNTEAFF. DNA for the CDR3: TGTGCCATCAGTGGGCGTCACATGAACACTGAAGCTTTCTTT.

This clone was seen only once. V and J are TRBV19 and TRBJ1-5, with 9 bases that match TRBD1. CDR3 length: 15 residues. V was clipped by 2 bases and J by 6 bases; unmatched bases: 5. CDR1 is LNHDA, CDR2 SQIVND, per germline (reference sequence). As DNA, the CDR3 is TGTGCCAGTAGTATATACGGGACAGGGAGTCAGCCCCAGCATTTT. Amino acids: CASSIYGTGSQPQHF.

J is TRBJ1-2 and V is TRBV18; D possibly corresponds to TRBD1 (5 bases). Between the trimmed V and J ends, which lost 5 bases and 0 bases, there was a span of 16 bases. This CDR3 region has 16 residues. CDR1 and CDR2 (germline): KGHSH, LQKENI. The CDR3 sequence is CASSKGLPPSNYGYTF. CDR3 DNA: TGTGCCAGCTCAAAGGGACTGCCGCCATCTAACTATGGCTACACCTTC.

This chain joins TRBV2 and TRBJ2-1; 11 bases map to TRBD1. After removal of 3 bases from V and 4 bases from J, the junction contained 8 bases not matched to a gene. This CDR3 region has 17 residues. From germline, CDR1 is SNHLY and CDR2 FYNNEI. As DNA, the CDR3 is TGTGCCAGCAGTGAGGCCGGGACAGGGGGGACTTACAATGAGCAGTTCTTC. Translating it yields CASSEAGTGGTYNEQFF.

J is TRBJ2-1 and V is TRBV19; the match to TRBD2 covers 7 bases. This CDR3 comprises 12 residues. Germline assignment: CDR1 LNHDA and CDR2 SQIVND (reference sequence). The V gene end was trimmed by 1 base and the J gene end by 9 bases; junction bases not matched to a gene: 0. The CDR3 here is CASSIAGGEQFF. The CDR3 DNA reads as TGTGCCAGTAGTATAGCGGGAGGTGAGCAGTTCTTC.

This chain links TRBV12-5 with TRBJ2-6; D ambiguous. CDR3 length: 13 residues. Germline loops: CDR1 LGHNT, CDR2 FRNRAP. V lost 6 bases to trimming and J lost 4 bases, with 7 bases between them. This CDR3 is CASGPGGANVLTF. As DNA, the CDR3 is TGTGCTAGTGGCCCTGGGGGGGCCAACGTCCTGACTTTC.

The chain employs TRBV30 and TRBJ1-4; D gene uncertain. Trimming removed 0 bases from V and 10 bases from J, with 18 bases in between. This CDR3 contains 15 residues. Germline values: CDR1 GTSNPN, CDR2 SVGIG (reference sequence). The CDR3 bases are TGTGCCTGGAGTGTCGGCCCCACAAATTGGGTAAAACTGTTTTTT. This translates into CAWSVGPTNWVKLFF.

V is TRBV7-9 and J is TRBJ2-7; no definite D call. Per germline, CDR1 SEHNR and CDR2 FQNEAQ (reference sequence). The ends were cut back, 2 bases at V and 5 bases at J, with 13 bases in the middle. This CDR3 spans 14 amino acids. CDR3 coding DNA: TGTGCCAGCAGCTTACGTCCGGATACCCACGAGCAGTACTTC. Amino acids: CASSLRPDTHEQYF.

The chain is built from TRBV30 and TRBJ2-7, with D perhaps matching TRBD1 (5 bases). This CDR3 has 14 residues. The V and J ends lost 2 bases and 0 bases respectively, with 11 bases between them. Germline V gives CDR1 GTSNPN, CDR2 SVGIG (reference sequence). This CDR3 is CAWSRAGLSYEQYF. The CDR3 DNA is TGTGCCTGGAGTCGGGCAGGGCTCTCCTACGAGCAGTACTTC.

The rearrangement links TRBV15 to TRBJ1-2; D is unclear. CDR1 is LNHNV, CDR2 YYDKDF, per germline (reference sequence). The ends were cut back, 0 bases at V and 7 bases at J, with 9 bases in the middle. The CDR3 is made up of 13 amino acids. The CDR3: CATSRDKGRGYTF. In nucleotides, the CDR3 is TGTGCCACCAGCAGAGATAAGGGCCGTGGCTACACCTTC.

This chain links TRBV18 with TRBJ2-1; the D gene is possibly TRBD2 (6 bases). CDR3 length: 12 residues. Trimming cost V 4 bases and J 7 bases, with 8 bases left between them. Germline CDR1 and CDR2: KGHSH and LQKENI. The CDR3 DNA sequence: TGTGCCAGCTCACTAGCGGAAAATGAGCAGTTCTTC. Translated: CASSLAENEQFF.